These T cell receptor beta chains were read from a single sample in a study of breast tumors, draining lymph nodes, adjacent tissues. One entry per CDR3 protein, called by TCRdb with MiXCR from the multiplex PCR reads. The profile shows 130,000 or so distinct CDR3 sequences, around a third of them singletons. Material: axillary lymph node tissue. The receptors were sampled from a female donor with breast cancer. Some clones in this sample may be carry-over from other donors' samples. Both conserved end residues are part of each CDR3. The order of the fields is clone size, V gene, J gene, D gene, CDR3 protein, CDR3 DNA. The D gene is left open where the match is weak. Rows give clone size only sometimes, using once, few, many, or a class for an expanded clone.

>NA|TRBV5-5|TRBJ2-7|NA
CASSLAGEQYF
TGTGCCAGCAGCCTGGCCGGGGAGCAGTACTTC
>NA|TRBV19|TRBJ1-1|NA
CASSISPGTEAFF
TGTGCCAGTAGTATCTCCCCAGGGACTGAAGCTTTCTTT
>many|TRBV4-1|TRBJ1-5|NA
CASSQDGQRGQPQHF
TGCGCCAGCAGCCAGGACGGACAGCGGGGGCAGCCCCAGCATTTT
>NA|TRBV5-1|TRBJ1-4|TRBD1
CASSLEGATSNEKLFF
TGTGCCAGCAGCTTAGAGGGGGCCACGTCTAATGAAAAACTGTTTTTT
>many|TRBV12-3/TRBV12-4|TRBJ1-6|TRBD1
CASSLQGVNSPLHF
TGTGCCAGCAGCCTACAGGGGGTAAATTCACCCCTCCACTTT
>NA|TRBV30|TRBJ1-6|NA
CAWSRNNSPLHF
TGTGCCTGGAGTAGGAATAATTCACCCCTCCACTTT
>many|TRBV20-1|TRBJ1-2|NA
CSAESARVYGYTF
TGCAGTGCCGAGTCCGCCAGGGTTTATGGCTACACCTTC
>NA|TRBV28|TRBJ2-1|TRBD2
CASSLPGGPGEQFF
TGTGCCAGCAGTCTACCGGGGGGGCCTGGTGAGCAGTTCTTC
>many|TRBV13|TRBJ1-1|NA
CASSLGGGNTEAFF
TGTGCCAGCAGCTTAGGTGGGGGGAACACTGAAGCTTTCTTT
>NA|TRBV20-1|TRBJ2-3|NA
CSARVRMDEQYF
TGCAGTGCTAGAGTAAGAATGGATGAGCAGTATTTT
>NA|TRBV20-1|TRBJ2-1|NA
CSASSSAGSSYNEQFF
TGCAGTGCCAGCAGTTCCGCAGGAAGCTCCTACAATGAGCAGTTCTTC
>many|TRBV18|TRBJ2-5|NA
CASSQTGPERLETQYF
TGTGCCAGCTCACAAACGGGACCCGAGCGATTGGAGACCCAGTACTTC
>few|TRBV2|TRBJ1-1|NA
CASRKGSYGNTEAFF
TGTGCCAGCAGGAAGGGGAGTTATGGGAACACTGAAGCTTTCTTT
>many|TRBV12-3/TRBV12-4|TRBJ2-1|NA
CASSLSGYEQFF
TGTGCCAGCAGTTTATCGGGTTATGAGCAGTTCTTC
>many|TRBV5-5|TRBJ1-5|NA
CASSSGRGQNQPQHF
TGTGCCAGCAGCTCCGGACGGGGCCAAAATCAGCCCCAGCATTTT
>NA|TRBV4-2|TRBJ1-2|NA
CASSQDRGVGGYTF
TGTGCCAGCAGCCAAGATCGAGGGGTTGGTGGCTACACCTTC
>NA|TRBV6-2/TRBV6-3|TRBJ2-1|TRBD1
CASRPYTGDSYNEQFF
TGTGCCAGCAGACCGTACACAGGGGACTCCTACAATGAGCAGTTCTTC
>many|TRBV30|TRBJ1-5|NA
CAWGYSNQPQHF
TGTGCCTGGGGCTATAGCAATCAGCCCCAGCATTTT
>NA|TRBV7-9|TRBJ2-7|TRBD1
CASSRQGAGGSSYEQYF
TGTGCCAGCAGTAGACAGGGGGCGGGTGGGTCCTCCTACGAGCAGTACTTC
>NA|TRBV6-1|TRBJ1-5|NA
CASSFGQPTDTQHF
TGTGCCAGCAGTTTTGGACAGCCCACGGATACGCAGCATTTT
>once|TRBV20-1|TRBJ2-7|NA
CSTPLPTGNYEQYF
TGCAGTACCCCCCTTCCCACAGGGAACTACGAGCAGTACTTC
>many|TRBV2|TRBJ1-4|NA
CASSEQGSDEKLFF
TGTGCCAGCAGTGAACAGGGGTCAGATGAAAAACTGTTTTTT
>many|TRBV6-5|TRBJ1-3|NA
CASSYSFRFSGNTIYF
TGTGCCAGCAGTTACTCTTTCAGGTTTTCTGGAAACACCATATATTTT
>NA|TRBV30|TRBJ1-3|TRBD1
CAWSQGGSGNTIYF
TGTGCCTGGAGTCAGGGGGGCTCTGGAAACACCATATATTTT
>NA|TRBV29-1|TRBJ1-2|NA
CSVWNRSYGYTF
TGCAGCGTTTGGAACAGATCCTATGGCTACACCTTC
>many|TRBV6-5|TRBJ2-1|NA
CASRPHPGGASSYNEQFF
TGTGCCAGCAGGCCTCATCCAGGAGGTGCCAGCTCCTACAATGAGCAGTTCTTC
>NA|TRBV4-2|TRBJ2-7|NA
CASSQAVIFYEQYF
TGTGCCAGCAGCCAAGCAGTCATATTCTACGAGCAGTACTTC
>many|TRBV5-1|TRBJ2-1|TRBD2
CASSLTSGSNEQFF
TGCGCCAGCAGCTTGACTAGCGGGAGCAATGAGCAGTTCTTC
>NA|TRBV7-2|TRBJ2-5|TRBD2
CASRTSGGLQETQYF
TGTGCCAGCCGTACTAGCGGGGGGCTCCAAGAGACCCAGTACTTC
>few|TRBV18|TRBJ2-1|NA
CASSLLPGPSMESYNEQFF
TGTGCCAGCTCACTTCTGCCCGGGCCTTCAATGGAGTCCTACAATGAGCAGTTCTTC